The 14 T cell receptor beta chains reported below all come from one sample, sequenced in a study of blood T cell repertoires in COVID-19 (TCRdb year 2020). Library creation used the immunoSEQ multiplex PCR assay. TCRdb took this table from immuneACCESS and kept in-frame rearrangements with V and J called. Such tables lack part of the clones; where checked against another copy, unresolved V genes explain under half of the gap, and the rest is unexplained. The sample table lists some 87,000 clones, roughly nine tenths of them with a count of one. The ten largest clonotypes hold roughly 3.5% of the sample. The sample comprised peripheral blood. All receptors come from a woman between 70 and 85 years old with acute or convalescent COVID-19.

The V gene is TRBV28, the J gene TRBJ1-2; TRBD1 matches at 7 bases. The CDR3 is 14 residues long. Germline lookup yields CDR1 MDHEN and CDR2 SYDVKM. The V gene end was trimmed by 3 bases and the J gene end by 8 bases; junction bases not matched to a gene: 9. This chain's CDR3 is CASSFVGGERGYTF. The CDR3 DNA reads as TGTGCCAGCAGTTTCGTAGGGGGCGAGAGAGGCTACACCTTC.

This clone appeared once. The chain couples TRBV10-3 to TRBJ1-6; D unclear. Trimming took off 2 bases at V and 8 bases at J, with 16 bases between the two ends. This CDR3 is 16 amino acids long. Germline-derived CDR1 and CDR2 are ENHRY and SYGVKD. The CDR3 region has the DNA TGTGCCATCAGTGAGAGTCTGGGGATGGAGGATTCACCCCTCCACTTT. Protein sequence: CAISESLGMEDSPLHF.

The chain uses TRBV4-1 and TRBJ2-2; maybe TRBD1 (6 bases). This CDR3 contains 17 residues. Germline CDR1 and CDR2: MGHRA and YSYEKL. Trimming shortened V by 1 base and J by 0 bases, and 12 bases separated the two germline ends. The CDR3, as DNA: TGCGCCAGCAGCCAAGGGGGGTACAGGGCGAACACCGGGGAGCTGTTTTTT. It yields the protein CASSQGGYRANTGELFF.

The CDR3 here is CASSISGGGGTGELFF. DNA for the CDR3: TGTGCCAGTAGTATCTCCGGAGGGGGGGGCACCGGGGAGCTGTTTTTT. V and J are TRBV19 and TRBJ2-2; a weak D match, TRBD2 (7 bases). Trimming shortened V by 3 bases and J by 4 bases, and 15 bases separated the two germline ends. The CDR3 contains 16 residues. Germline CDR1 is LNHDA and CDR2 is SQIVND (reference sequence).

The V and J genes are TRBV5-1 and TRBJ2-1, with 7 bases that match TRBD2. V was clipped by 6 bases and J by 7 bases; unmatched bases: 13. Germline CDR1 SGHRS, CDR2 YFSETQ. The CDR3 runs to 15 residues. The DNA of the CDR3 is TGCGCCAGCACGACCGGGACCACCGGGGGGAATGAGCAGTTCTTC. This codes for CASTTGTTGGNEQFF.

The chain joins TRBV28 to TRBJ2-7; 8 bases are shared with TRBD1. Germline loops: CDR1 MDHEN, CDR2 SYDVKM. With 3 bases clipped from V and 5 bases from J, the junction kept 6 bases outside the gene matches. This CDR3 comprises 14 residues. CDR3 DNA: TGTGCCAGCAGTTTCAGACAGGGGAGGAACGAGCAGTACGTC. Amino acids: CASSFRQGRNEQYV.

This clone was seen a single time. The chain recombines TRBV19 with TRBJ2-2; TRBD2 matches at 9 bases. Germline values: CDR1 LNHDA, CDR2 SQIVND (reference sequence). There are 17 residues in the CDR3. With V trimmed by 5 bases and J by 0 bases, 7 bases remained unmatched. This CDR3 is CASSGSSGISNTGELFF. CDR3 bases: TGTGCCAGTAGTGGGTCTAGCGGGATTTCGAACACCGGGGAGCTGTTTTTT. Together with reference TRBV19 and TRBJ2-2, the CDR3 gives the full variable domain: DGGITQSPKYLFRKEGQNVTLSCEQNLNHDAMYWYRQDPGQGLRLIYYSQIVNDFQKGDIAEGYSVSREKKESFPLTVTSAQKNPTAFYLCASSGSSGISNTGELFFGEGSRLTVL.

The CDR3 loop reads CASSRTGDNTEAFF. CDR3 DNA: TGCGCCAGCAGCCGGACCGGGGATAACACTGAAGCTTTCTTT. V usage is TRBV5-1 and J usage is TRBJ1-1; D is undetermined. The CDR3 is 14 amino acids. CDR1 and CDR2 from the germline V gene are SGHRS and YFSETQ. V lost 4 bases and J lost 2, with 12 bases in between.

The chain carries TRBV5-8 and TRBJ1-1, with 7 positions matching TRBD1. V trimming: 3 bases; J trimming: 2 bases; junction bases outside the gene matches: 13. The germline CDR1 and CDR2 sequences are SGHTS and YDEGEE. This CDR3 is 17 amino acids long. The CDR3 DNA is TGTGCCAGCAGCTCGGTTATCGGGACAGTTCCTAACACTGAAGCTTTCTTT. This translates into CASSSVIGTVPNTEAFF.

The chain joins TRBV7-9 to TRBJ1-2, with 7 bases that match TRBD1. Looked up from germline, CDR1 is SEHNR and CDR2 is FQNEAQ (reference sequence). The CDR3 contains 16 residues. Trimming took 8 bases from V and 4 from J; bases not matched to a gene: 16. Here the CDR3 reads CASSDQGGSSGYGYTF. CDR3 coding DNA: TGTGCCAGCTCCGATCAGGGGGGAAGTTCTGGCTATGGCTACACCTTC.

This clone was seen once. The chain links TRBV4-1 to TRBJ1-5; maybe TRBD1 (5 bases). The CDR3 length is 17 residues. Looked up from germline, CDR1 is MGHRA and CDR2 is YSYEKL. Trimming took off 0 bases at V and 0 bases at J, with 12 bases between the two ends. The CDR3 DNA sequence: TGCGCCAGCAGCCAAGATACGTCAGGGAATAGCAATCAGCCCCAGCATTTT. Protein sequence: CASSQDTSGNSNQPQHF.

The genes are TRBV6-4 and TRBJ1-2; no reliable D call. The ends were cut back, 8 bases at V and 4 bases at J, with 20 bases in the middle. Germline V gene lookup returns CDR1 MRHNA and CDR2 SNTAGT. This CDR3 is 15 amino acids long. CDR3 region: CASSQSGGHSYGYTF. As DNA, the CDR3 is TGTGCCAGCTCTCAATCCGGTGGGCATTCCTATGGCTACACCTTC.

CDR3 sequence reads: CASSEFLLAVYQETQYF. The CDR3 nucleotides read TGTGCCAGCAGTGAATTCCTACTAGCGGTTTACCAAGAGACCCAGTACTTC. V gene TRBV2 combines with J gene TRBJ2-5, with 8 bases fitting TRBD2. This CDR3 comprises 17 residues. V was pared by 2 bases and J by 0 bases, with 8 bases of the junction left unmatched. Germline loops: CDR1 SNHLY, CDR2 FYNNEI.

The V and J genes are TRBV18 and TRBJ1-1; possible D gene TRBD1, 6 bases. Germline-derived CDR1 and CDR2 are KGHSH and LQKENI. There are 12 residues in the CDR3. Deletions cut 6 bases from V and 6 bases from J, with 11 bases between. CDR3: CASSTGLPEAFF. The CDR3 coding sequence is TGTGCCAGCTCTACAGGGTTGCCTGAAGCTTTCTTT.